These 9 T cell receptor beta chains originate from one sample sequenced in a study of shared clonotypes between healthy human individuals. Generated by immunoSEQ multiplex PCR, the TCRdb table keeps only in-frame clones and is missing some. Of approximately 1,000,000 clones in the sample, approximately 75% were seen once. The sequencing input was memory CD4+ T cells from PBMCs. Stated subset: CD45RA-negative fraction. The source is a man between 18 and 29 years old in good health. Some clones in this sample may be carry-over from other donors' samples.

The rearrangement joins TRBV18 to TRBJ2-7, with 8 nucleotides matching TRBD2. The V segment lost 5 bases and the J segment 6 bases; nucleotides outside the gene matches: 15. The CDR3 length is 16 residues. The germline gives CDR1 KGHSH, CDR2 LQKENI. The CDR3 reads CASSTQQAGASGEQYF. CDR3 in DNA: TGTGCCAGCTCAACACAACAAGCGGGAGCATCAGGCGAGCAGTACTTC.

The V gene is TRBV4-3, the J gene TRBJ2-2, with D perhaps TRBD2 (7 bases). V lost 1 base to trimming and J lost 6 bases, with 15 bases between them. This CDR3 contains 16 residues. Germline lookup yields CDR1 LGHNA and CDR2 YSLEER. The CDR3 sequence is CASSQAEGGLAGELFF. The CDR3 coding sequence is TGCGCCAGCAGCCAAGCCGAGGGGGGGTTGGCCGGGGAGCTGTTTTTT.

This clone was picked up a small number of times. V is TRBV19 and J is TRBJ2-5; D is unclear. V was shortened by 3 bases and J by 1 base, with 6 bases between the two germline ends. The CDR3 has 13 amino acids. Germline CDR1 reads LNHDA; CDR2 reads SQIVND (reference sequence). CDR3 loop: CASSMSFQETQYF. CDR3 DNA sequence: TGTGCCAGTAGTATGTCTTTCCAAGAGACCCAGTACTTC. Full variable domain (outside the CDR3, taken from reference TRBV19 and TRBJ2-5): DGGITQSPKYLFRKEGQNVTLSCEQNLNHDAMYWYRQDPGQGLRLIYYSQIVNDFQKGDIAEGYSVSREKKESFPLTVTSAQKNPTAFYLCASSMSFQETQYFGPGTRLLVL.

DNA for the CDR3: TGCGCCAGCAGCCCTCCGACAGGGGAGCCCTACAATGAGCAGTTCTTC. This codes for CASSPPTGEPYNEQFF. J is TRBJ2-1 and V is TRBV5-1; 8 nucleotides line up with TRBD1. V shed 4 bases, J shed 2 bases, and the junction held 8 bases outside the gene matches. The CDR3 runs 16 residues. CDR1 and CDR2 (germline): SGHRS, YFSETQ.

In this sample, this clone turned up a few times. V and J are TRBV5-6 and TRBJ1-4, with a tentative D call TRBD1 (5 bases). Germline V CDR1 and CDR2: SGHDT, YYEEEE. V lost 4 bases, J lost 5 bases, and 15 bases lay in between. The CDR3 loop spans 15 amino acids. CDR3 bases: TGTGCCAGCAGCCCGCGGGACGGCCCAAATGAAAAACTGTTTTTT. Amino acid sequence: CASSPRDGPNEKLFF. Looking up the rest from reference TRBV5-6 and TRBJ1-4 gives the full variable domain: DAGVTQSPTHLIKTRGQQVTLRCSPKSGHDTVSWYQQALGQGPQFIFQYYEEEERQRGNFPDRFSGHQFPNYSSELNVNALLLGDSALYLCASSPRDGPNEKLFFGSGTQLSVL.

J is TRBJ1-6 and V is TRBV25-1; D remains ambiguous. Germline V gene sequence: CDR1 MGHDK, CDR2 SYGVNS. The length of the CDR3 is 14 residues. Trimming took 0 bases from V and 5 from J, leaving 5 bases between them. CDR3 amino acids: CASSEYLNNSPLHF. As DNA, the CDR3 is TGTGCCAGCAGTGAATATCTTAATAATTCACCCCTCCACTTT.

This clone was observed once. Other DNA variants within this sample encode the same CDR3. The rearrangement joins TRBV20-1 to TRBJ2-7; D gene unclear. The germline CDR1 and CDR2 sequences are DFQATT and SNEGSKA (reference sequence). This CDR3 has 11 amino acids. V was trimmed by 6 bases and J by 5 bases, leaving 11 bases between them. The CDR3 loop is CSASALDEQYF. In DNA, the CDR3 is TGCAGTGCCTCCGCGCTGGACGAGCAGTACTTC.

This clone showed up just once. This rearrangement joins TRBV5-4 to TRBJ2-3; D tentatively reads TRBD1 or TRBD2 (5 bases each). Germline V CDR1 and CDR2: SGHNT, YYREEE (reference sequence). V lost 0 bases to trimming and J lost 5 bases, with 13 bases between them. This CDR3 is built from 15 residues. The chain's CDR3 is CASSLGRGLLDTQYF. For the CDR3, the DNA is TGTGCCAGCAGCTTGGGCCGGGGCCTTTTAGATACGCAGTATTTT. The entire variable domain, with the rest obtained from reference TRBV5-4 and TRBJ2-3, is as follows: ETGVTQSPTHLIKTRGQQVTLRCSSQSGHNTVSWYQQALGQGPQFIFQYYREEENGRGNFPPRFSGLQFPNYSSELNVNALELDDSALYLCASSLGRGLLDTQYFGPGTRLTVL.

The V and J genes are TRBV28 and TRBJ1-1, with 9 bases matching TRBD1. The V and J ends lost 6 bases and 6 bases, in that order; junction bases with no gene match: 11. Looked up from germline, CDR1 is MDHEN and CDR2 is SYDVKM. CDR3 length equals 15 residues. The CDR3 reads CASRFTGTGQPEAFF. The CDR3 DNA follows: TGTGCCAGCAGATTCACCGGGACAGGGCAGCCTGAAGCTTTCTTT.